The 9 T cell receptor beta chains listed next were all sequenced from one sample in a study of Ad26.COV2.S vaccination and SARS-CoV-2 variants (dated by TCRdb to about 2021). The library was built by means of the immunoSEQ multiplex PCR assay. TCRdb carries this immuneACCESS record with in-frame sequences only. Its versions omit some clonotypes, under half of them owing to an unresolved V gene in the studies checked, with the rest unexplained. This sample lists about 460,000 clones; about 88% were detected once. More than 1.5% of the sample belongs to the ten largest clones. The sample's treatment or condition label, in plain terms: some 19 received Ad26.COV2.S at low or high dose, single or two shots; roughly 5 received placebo; per-sample allocation not given. For vaccine and placebo recipients, the sequenced repertoires came from samples collected on day 63 after the first injection. Source: peripheral blood, taken in a trial of Ad26.COV2.S vaccine versus placebo. The source is a person aged 18-65 years who received the Ad26.COV2.S COVID-19 vaccine or a placebo.

This chain joins TRBV28 and TRBJ1-5; the D gene is possibly TRBD1 (6 bases). The CDR3 sequence is 18 residues long. Looked up from germline, CDR1 is MDHEN and CDR2 is SYDVKM. Trimming took 3 bases from V and 2 from J, leaving 20 bases between them. The CDR3 coding sequence is TGTGCCAGCAGTTTTAGGACAGTTGGCCCGTGGGGCAATCAGCCCCAGCATTTT. Its protein product is CASSFRTVGPWGNQPQHF.

The V and J genes are TRBV13 and TRBJ1-3, with TRBD1 matching 10 bases. Germline V gives CDR1 PRHDT, CDR2 FYEKMQ (reference sequence). V was clipped by 4 bases and J by 0 bases; unmatched bases: 9. The CDR3 is 18 residues long. As DNA, the CDR3 is TGTGCCAGCAGCTCAGGGTGGACAGGGGGGAGCTCTGGAAACACCATATATTTT. Protein product: CASSSGWTGGSSGNTIYF.

In its sample, this clone was seen once. The rearrangement links TRBV6-2 or TRBV6-3 to TRBJ2-4; 9 nucleotides agree with TRBD1. V lost 0 bases to trimming and J lost 9 bases; unmatched junction nucleotides: 9. The CDR3 has 16 residues. The germline gives CDR1 MNHEY, CDR2 SVGEGT. In nucleotides, the CDR3 is TGTGCCAGCAGTTACTCGGGGGGACAGGGTTATCGCATTCAGTACTTC. This codes for CASSYSGGQGYRIQYF.

The rearrangement uses TRBV28 and TRBJ1-2; D perhaps matches TRBD1 (5 bases). This CDR3 is 14 amino acids long. Trimming stripped 3 bases from V and 4 bases from J, with 12 bases between. Germline-derived CDR1 and CDR2 are MDHEN and SYDVKM. CDR3 DNA: TGTGCCAGCAGTTTTTCAGGGATGGTCTATGGCTACACCTTC. Protein product: CASSFSGMVYGYTF.

The J gene is TRBJ2-1, the V gene TRBV6-5; no firm D call. CDR1 is MNHEY, CDR2 SVGAGI, per germline. V gave up 6 bases and J gave up 2 bases, with 14 bases separating them. The CDR3 sequence is 15 residues long. CDR3 in amino acids: CASRTQSEPYNEQFF. CDR3 coding DNA: TGTGCCAGCAGAACCCAGAGTGAGCCCTACAATGAGCAGTTCTTC.

This clone was seen once. The rearrangement links TRBV25-1 to TRBJ2-1; 10 bases are a match to TRBD2. Germline CDR1 MGHDK, CDR2 SYGVNS. This CDR3 has 17 amino acids. Trimming at V came to 4 bases and at J to 5 bases, leaving 11 bases not matched to a gene. CDR3 nucleotide sequence: TGTGCCAGCAGTGGATTTGGTAGGACTAGCGGCAACAATGAGCAGTTCTTC. Protein sequence: CASSGFGRTSGNNEQFF.

This rearrangement joins TRBV10-2 to TRBJ1-3; no clear D gene. Germline V lookup: CDR1 WSHSY, CDR2 SAAADI. V lost 6 bases, J lost 4 bases, and 13 bases lay in between. This CDR3 has 14 residues. The CDR3 is CASRGSLLGNTIYF. The DNA for the CDR3 is TGCGCCAGCAGGGGGTCCCTTCTCGGAAACACCATATATTTT.

The rearrangement uses TRBV6-5 and TRBJ1-2, with D perhaps TRBD1 (5 bases). V lost 11 bases and J 2 bases, leaving 15 bases between the germline ends. Germline V lookup: CDR1 MNHEY, CDR2 SVGAGI. The CDR3 is 13 residues long. Written as DNA, the CDR3 is TGTGCCGGCGCCTGGACAACCAACTATGGCTACACCTTC. Translated, it gives CAGAWTTNYGYTF.

The chain recombines TRBV11-2 with TRBJ1-2; tentatively, D is TRBD1 (5 bases). Trimming cost V 5 bases and J 3 bases, with 22 bases left between them. Germline loops: CDR1 SGHAT, CDR2 FQNNGV. There are 17 residues in the CDR3. CDR3 protein: CASSTIYGARGYYGYTF. The CDR3 DNA reads as TGTGCCAGCAGCACGATCTATGGGGCCCGGGGGTACTATGGCTACACCTTC.